This TCR beta chain came from a study of blood T cells in healthy people across ages. Study observations and caveats: Naive T cell percentage strongly correlated with TCR beta diversity. Leaving the PBMCs unsorted stopped any conclusive comparison of naive versus antigen-experienced cells. Calculation of diversity from one million T cells yielded estimates considered to be underestimates.

For this clonotype: Its matching antigen is unknown.

The authors ran a second PCR of roughly 6 to 12 cycles using a sample-barcoded 5' primer and a J-beta primer mix. The yield of each sample was at least 2.5 million CDR3-containing paired-end reads. TCRdb recomputed calls from the 5' RACE reads with MiXCR, one row per CDR3 protein. The sample holds over a million distinct CDR3 sequences; 35% to 55% are singletons and the top ten take over 15%. The CDR3 covers 13 residues. Trimming took 1 base from V and 2 from J, leaving 6 bases between them. Germline V lookup: CDR1 DFQATT, CDR2 SNEGSKA (reference sequence). This TCR was sampled from a woman aged 55-69 years in good health. Sample: blood. The rearrangement joins TRBV20-1 to TRBJ2-4; D not resolved. As DNA, the CDR3 is TGCAGTGCTAGAGTAGGGACCAAAAACATTCAGTACTTC. It translates to CSARVGTKNIQYF.